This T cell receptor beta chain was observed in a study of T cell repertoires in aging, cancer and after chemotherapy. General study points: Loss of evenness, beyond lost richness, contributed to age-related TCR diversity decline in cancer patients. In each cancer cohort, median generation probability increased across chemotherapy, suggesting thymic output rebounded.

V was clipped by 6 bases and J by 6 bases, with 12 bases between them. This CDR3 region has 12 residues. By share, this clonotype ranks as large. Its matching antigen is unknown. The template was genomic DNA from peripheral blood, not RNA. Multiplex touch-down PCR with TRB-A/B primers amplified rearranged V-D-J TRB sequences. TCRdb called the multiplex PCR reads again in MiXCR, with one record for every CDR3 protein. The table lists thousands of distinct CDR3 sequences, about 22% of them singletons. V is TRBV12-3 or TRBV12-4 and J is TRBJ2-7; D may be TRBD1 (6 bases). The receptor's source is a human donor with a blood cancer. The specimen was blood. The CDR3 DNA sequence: TGTGCCAGCAGCAAGGGACACAGCGAGCAGTACTTC. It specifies CASSKGHSEQYF.